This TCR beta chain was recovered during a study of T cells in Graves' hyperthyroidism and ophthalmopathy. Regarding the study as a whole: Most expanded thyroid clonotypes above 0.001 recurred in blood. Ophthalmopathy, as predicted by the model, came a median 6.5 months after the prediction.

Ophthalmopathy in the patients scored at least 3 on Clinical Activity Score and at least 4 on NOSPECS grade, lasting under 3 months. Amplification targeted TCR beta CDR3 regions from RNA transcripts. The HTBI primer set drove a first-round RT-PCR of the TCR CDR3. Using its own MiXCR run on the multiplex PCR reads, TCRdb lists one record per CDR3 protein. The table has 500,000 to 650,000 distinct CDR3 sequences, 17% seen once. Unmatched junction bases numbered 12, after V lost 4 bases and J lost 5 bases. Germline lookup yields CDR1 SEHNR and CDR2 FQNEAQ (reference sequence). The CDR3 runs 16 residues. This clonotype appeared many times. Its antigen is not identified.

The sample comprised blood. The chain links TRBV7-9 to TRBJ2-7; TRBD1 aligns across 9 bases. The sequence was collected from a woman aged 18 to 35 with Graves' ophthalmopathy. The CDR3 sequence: CASSSDSGTGLDEQYF. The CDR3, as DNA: TGTGCCAGCAGCTCGGATTCCGGGACAGGGTTGGACGAGCAGTACTTC.